The 19 T cell receptor beta chains presented below share a single source sample, sequenced in a study of blood T cell repertoires in COVID-19. The method was immunoSEQ multiplex PCR; TCRdb's version includes in-frame clones alone and lacks a portion of them. The sample has about 76,000 clones; under 95% are singletons. Sequenced sample: peripheral blood. These TCRs come from a man between 45 and 60 years old with acute or convalescent COVID-19.

V and J are TRBV19 and TRBJ1-2; 9 bases fit TRBD1. The CDR3 is 13 amino acids. Germline V lookup: CDR1 LNHDA, CDR2 SQIVND (reference sequence). V shed 5 bases and J 4 bases; nucleotides not matched to a gene: 2. CDR3 sequence: CASSGTGFYGYTF. The CDR3 DNA is TGTGCCAGTAGTGGGACAGGGTTCTATGGCTACACCTTC.

The V call is TRBV19, the J call TRBJ1-5; a possible D gene is TRBD1 (6 bases). The CDR3 has 16 residues. The germline V gene encodes CDR1 LNHDA and CDR2 SQIVND (reference sequence). V was pared by 2 bases and J by 2 bases, with 13 bases between. CDR3 residues: CASSIHAGDGNQPQHF. CDR3 sequence (DNA): TGTGCCAGTAGTATACACGCAGGGGACGGCAATCAGCCCCAGCATTTT.

As DNA, the CDR3 is TGCAGCGGTGAGGGCAACACTGAAGCTTTCTTT. Translated, it gives CSGEGNTEAFF. J is TRBJ1-1 and V is TRBV29-1; D is undetermined. The CDR3 covers 11 residues. Germline loops: CDR1 SQVTM, CDR2 ANQGSEA. V lost 7 bases and J 2 bases, leaving 8 bases between the germline ends.

The chain links TRBV19 to TRBJ2-5; TRBD2 matches 8 bases. The CDR3 spans 14 residues. V trimming: 6 bases; J trimming: 0 bases; junction bases outside the gene matches: 3. From germline, CDR1 is LNHDA and CDR2 SQIVND (reference sequence). CDR3 sequence reads: CASRTSADQETQYF. The CDR3, as DNA: TGTGCCAGTAGGACTAGCGCCGACCAAGAGACCCAGTACTTC.

The chain carries TRBV12-3 or TRBV12-4 and TRBJ1-4; no clear D. The CDR3 extends over 12 amino acids. The V end lost 10 bases, the J end lost 3 bases, and 9 bases lay between the germline ends. DNA for the CDR3: TGTGCCACCTCGCGGCCTAATGAAAAACTGTTTTTT. Translated, it gives CATSRPNEKLFF.

The rearrangement uses TRBV19 and TRBJ1-1; D is unresolved. The CDR3 loop spans 14 amino acids. In germline, CDR1 is LNHDA, CDR2 SQIVND (reference sequence). V lost 5 bases and J 0 bases, leaving 10 bases between the germline ends. The CDR3 spells CASSPPVMNTEAFF. The CDR3 DNA reads TGTGCCAGTAGTCCTCCGGTCATGAACACTGAAGCTTTCTTT. Supplemented by reference TRBV19 and TRBJ1-1, the full variable domain reads DGGITQSPKYLFRKEGQNVTLSCEQNLNHDAMYWYRQDPGQGLRLIYYSQIVNDFQKGDIAEGYSVSREKKESFPLTVTSAQKNPTAFYLCASSPPVMNTEAFFGQGTRLTVV.

The genes are TRBV15 and TRBJ2-1, with 8 bases identical to TRBD2. The germline V gene encodes CDR1 LNHNV and CDR2 YYDKDF (reference sequence). The V segment lost 7 bases and the J segment 0 bases; nucleotides outside the gene matches: 8. CDR3 size: 16 residues. The CDR3 loop is CATIARGASSYNEQFF. The CDR3 nucleotides read TGTGCCACCATAGCGCGGGGGGCGAGCTCCTACAATGAGCAGTTCTTC. The full variable domain, completed using reference TRBV15 and TRBJ2-1, is DAMVIQNPRYQVTQFGKPVTLSCSQTLNHNVMYWYQQKSSQAPKLLFHYYDKDFNNEADTPDNFQSRRPNTSFCFLDIRSPGLGDTAMYLCATIARGASSYNEQFFGPGTRLTVL.

The chain uses TRBV7-9 and TRBJ1-2, with TRBD1 as a possible D gene (5 bases). This CDR3 has 13 amino acids. V lost 0 bases and J 7 bases, leaving 9 bases between the germline ends. The germline gives CDR1 SEHNR, CDR2 FQNEAQ (reference sequence). The CDR3 loop is CASSLAGGAGYTF. DNA of the CDR3: TGTGCCAGCAGCTTAGCTGGCGGGGCTGGCTACACCTTC.

The V and J genes are TRBV27 and TRBJ2-1; the D gene is possibly TRBD2 (6 bases). Germline V CDR1 and CDR2: MNHEY, SMNVEV (reference sequence). V gave up 4 bases and J gave up 5 bases, with 15 bases separating them. The CDR3 totals 15 residues. DNA of the CDR3: TGTGCCAGCAGTTCGATCGGAGGGTCGGACAATGAGCAGTTCTTC. Translating it yields CASSSIGGSDNEQFF.

The J gene is TRBJ1-5, the V gene TRBV28; maybe TRBD1 (6 bases). Germline CDR1 reads MDHEN; CDR2 reads SYDVKM. There are 14 residues in the CDR3. Trimming shortened V by 2 bases and J by 6 bases, and 11 bases separated the two germline ends. The CDR3 DNA is TGTGCCAGCAGTTTAAACAGGGAGGGTCAGCCCCAGCATTTT. The encoded protein is CASSLNREGQPQHF.

V usage is TRBV7-8 and J usage is TRBJ2-7, with 7 nucleotides matching TRBD1. The V gene end was trimmed by 0 bases and the J gene end by 5 bases; junction bases not matched to a gene: 7. The CDR3 extends over 15 amino acids. Germline values: CDR1 SGHVS, CDR2 FQNEAQ. This CDR3 is CASSLAYRGADEQYF. CDR3 nucleotide sequence: TGTGCCAGCAGCTTAGCGTACAGGGGTGCGGACGAGCAGTACTTC.

The chain combines TRBV20-1 with TRBJ2-5, with D possibly matching TRBD1 (5 bases). V was trimmed by 5 bases and J by 5 bases, leaving 9 bases between them. This CDR3 spans 11 amino acids. Germline V gives CDR1 DFQATT, CDR2 SNEGSKA (reference sequence). As DNA, the CDR3 is TGCAGTGCTTCAGGGTTTGAGACCCAGTACTTC. As protein: CSASGFETQYF.

Only a few counts were recorded for this clone. This rearrangement joins TRBV6-5 to TRBJ1-2, with 9 bases that match TRBD1. This CDR3 is built from 16 residues. The germline CDR1 and CDR2 sequences are MNHEY and SVGAGI. J lost 1 base, V lost 0 bases, and 3 bases had no gene match. The CDR3 reads CASSYSRTGDNYGYTF. As DNA, the CDR3 is TGTGCCAGCAGTTACTCCCGGACAGGGGATAACTATGGCTACACCTTC.

This sequence joins TRBV3-1 (or the pseudogene TRBV3-2) and TRBJ1-1, with D unresolved. Deletions cut 1 base from V and 10 bases from J, with 13 bases between. Germline V CDR1 and CDR2: LGHDT, YNNKEL (reference sequence). The CDR3 is 13 amino acids. The CDR3 DNA is TGTGCCAGCAGCCAAGGTCCGGGGTTCGGAGCTTTCTTT. This translates into CASSQGPGFGAFF.

This clone was seen a few times. The CDR3 protein is CASSSSYEQYF. As DNA, the CDR3 is TGTGCCAGCAGCTCTTCCTACGAGCAGTACTTC. The V and J genes are TRBV4-2 and TRBJ2-7; no definite D call. The V end was cut by 5 bases, the J end by 1 base, with 3 bases between. The V gene's germline CDR1 is LGHNA and CDR2 YNFKEQ. The CDR3 runs to 11 residues.

The CDR3 sequence: CASSTTGVTTPNYGYTF. The CDR3 nucleotides are TGTGCCAGCAGCACTACAGGAGTAACCACGCCTAACTATGGCTACACCTTC. The chain has TRBV21-1 and TRBJ1-2; the DNA was not compared with TRBD1, the D call given in the table. TRBV21-1 is marked as a pseudogene. The CDR3 has 17 residues.

This chain connects TRBV19 to TRBJ2-1; D unresolved. The CDR3 covers 15 residues. Trimming took 1 base from V and 0 from J, leaving 7 bases between them. The V gene's germline CDR1 is LNHDA and CDR2 SQIVND (reference sequence). This CDR3 is CASSIAESSYNEQFF. CDR3 in DNA: TGTGCCAGTAGTATAGCGGAGAGCTCCTACAATGAGCAGTTCTTC.

The gene calls are TRBV7-6 and TRBJ2-3; 8 positions match TRBD2. In germline, CDR1 is SGHVS, CDR2 FNYEAQ. The CDR3 has 16 amino acids. The V gene end was trimmed by 1 base and the J gene end by 2 bases; junction bases not matched to a gene: 5. CDR3 sequence reads: CASSLGAGGNTDTQYF. The CDR3 region has the DNA TGTGCCAGCAGCTTAGGGGCGGGGGGAAACACAGATACGCAGTATTTT.

CDR3 bases: TGTGCCAGCAGTGAAAAGGGAGGACAGCCCCAGCATTTT. Its protein product is CASSEKGGQPQHF. The V call is TRBV7-2, the J call TRBJ1-5; D is ambiguous. The CDR3 is made up of 13 amino acids. Germline V gives CDR1 SGHTA, CDR2 FQGNSA. V was trimmed by 6 bases and J by 7 bases, leaving 13 bases between them.